The clone carrying this TCR beta chain has just one count. 13 Jbeta primers and 60 Vbeta primers were used for the PCR. Here immunoSEQ multiplex PCR was the method, and the copy in TCRdb shows in-frame clones only, minus some. The sample has about 180,000 clones, about 85% seen once. Germline CDR1 and CDR2: SEHNR and FQNEAQ (reference sequence). Unmatched junction bases numbered 3, after V lost 4 bases and J lost 1 base. This CDR3 is built from 14 residues. This specimen comes from a study of cytomegalovirus exposure and HLA in healthy donors. The source of this sequence is a girl aged 5 to 17 in good health and CMV-seropositive. The chain uses TRBV7-9 and TRBJ1-1, with TRBD1 matching over 7 bases. What was sequenced was PBMCs. The CDR3 nucleotides are TGTGCCAGCAGCTCTGGGACAGAGAACACTGAAGCTTTCTTT. Translation: CASSSGTENTEAFF. Based on the CDR3 plus reference TRBV7-9 and TRBJ1-1, the full variable domain is DTGVSQNPRHKITKRGQNVTFRCDPISEHNRLYWYRQTLGQGPEFLTYFQNEAQLEKSRLLSDRFSAERPKGSFSTLEIQRTEQGDSAMYLCASSSGTENTEAFFGQGTRLTVV.